This T cell receptor (beta chain) was sequenced in a study of pediatric ulcerative colitis (dated by TCRdb to between 2019 and 2020). Describing the broader study: Pancolitis was present in roughly 7 ulcerative colitis patients and left-sided colitis in two, and histology consistent with ulcerative colitis was found in all of these patients. Roughly nine newly diagnosed, treatment-naive pediatric ulcerative colitis patients and a few non-IBD control children each provided paired blood and rectal samples. The Pediatric Ulcerative Colitis Activity Index classified a couple of patients as having mild disease, four as having moderate disease and three as having acute severe colitis.

About this clone: Its antigen target is currently unknown. No base qualities exist here, and no much larger clone lies one base off it.

Overall study results and their limits: Autologous blood-rectal clonal overlap was significantly higher in ulcerative colitis patients than in controls, suggesting increased T cell trafficking to inflamed tissue. Because the repertoires came from total lymphocyte DNA, rare subsets such as regulatory T cells may have patterns that are not reflected. For technical reasons, blood samples from a couple of patients gave substantially fewer templates, and these samples were excluded from the blood-rectal overlap analysis. The healthy control group was small, with only a few individuals. A couple of rectal CDR3 clonotypes turned up in every ulcerative colitis patient but in none of the controls. Features of the rectal repertoire distinguished controls, mild-moderate colitis patients and acute severe colitis patients, and in acute severe colitis, rectal diversity was reduced because of clonal expansions.

Ulcerative colitis patients had received no immunosuppressive medication before the diagnostic colonoscopy. Blood was sampled at the same time as the colonoscopy. The Wizard kit (Promega) was used to extract genomic DNA from the blood and intestinal samples. The germline V gene supplies CDR1 MDHEN and CDR2 SYDVKM. From its cysteine to its phenylalanine, the CDR3 spans 17 amino acids. The read is trimmed to its CDR3 DNA, 51 bases read in frame from base 1. A distance of 23 bases separates the germline ends of V and J, which lose 5 bases and 3 bases respectively. Using the immunoSEQ TRB Survey service, rearranged CDR3 beta regions were amplified from genomic DNA with multiplex V and J primers. Survey-level sequencing depth of up to 500,000 reads per sample was used to keep depth equal across samples. Libraries were purified and pooled, and sequencing was performed on Illumina technology. In the source study's methods: immunoSEQ online tools were used for productive clonality, sample overlap, pairwise scatters, CDR3 beta length, V/D/J gene usage and productiveness. Calculated diversity was defined as the number of unique rearrangements divided by total templates, multiplied by 100, and Shannon and Simpson indices were computed as well. Principal component analysis used the R prcomp function and ggbiplot package on Z-score normalized data. Blood-rectal clonal overlap within each subject was quantified with Morisita's index. TCRdb mirrors the immuneACCESS table, restricted to in-frame sequences. Some clones are absent from its copies; in checked studies, under half trace to an unresolved V gene, and the reason for the others is unknown. V, J and clone size were drawn from that table, and D and trimming were deduced from the DNA. The sample contains 37,000 or so clones, around four fifths of them found a single time. The ten largest make up roughly 25% of the sample.

The rearrangement combines TRBV28 with TRBJ2-7; 7 matching bases give a weak D call of TRBD1. The TCR comes from a girl under 18 with moderate ulcerative colitis. Sequencing input: blood. The CDR3 here reads CASSRRDSGYRGYEQYF. In nucleotides, the sequence is TGTGCCAGCAGTAGGCGGGATTCGGGCTACAGGGGCTACGAGCAGTACTTC.